This T cell receptor (beta chain) was documented in a study of blood T cell repertoires in COVID-19. With 4 bases removed from V and 5 bases from J, the gap between germline ends came to 12 bases. The CDR3 contains 14 residues. The germline V gene encodes CDR1 WSHSY and CDR2 SAAADI. The assay was immunoSEQ multiplex PCR, and TCRdb's table has in-frame clones only and misses some. The data contain fewer than 400,000 clones, around 86% of them singletons. The V gene is TRBV10-2, the J gene TRBJ2-1; tentative D call: TRBD2 (6 bases). The sample taken for sequencing was PBMCs or T cells enriched from blood (not recorded which). This clonotype originated in a man in his sixties who had recovered from COVID-19. The chain's CDR3 is CASSGSLANNEQFF. The CDR3 DNA follows: TGCGCCAGCAGTGGTTCTCTAGCGAACAATGAGCAGTTCTTC.